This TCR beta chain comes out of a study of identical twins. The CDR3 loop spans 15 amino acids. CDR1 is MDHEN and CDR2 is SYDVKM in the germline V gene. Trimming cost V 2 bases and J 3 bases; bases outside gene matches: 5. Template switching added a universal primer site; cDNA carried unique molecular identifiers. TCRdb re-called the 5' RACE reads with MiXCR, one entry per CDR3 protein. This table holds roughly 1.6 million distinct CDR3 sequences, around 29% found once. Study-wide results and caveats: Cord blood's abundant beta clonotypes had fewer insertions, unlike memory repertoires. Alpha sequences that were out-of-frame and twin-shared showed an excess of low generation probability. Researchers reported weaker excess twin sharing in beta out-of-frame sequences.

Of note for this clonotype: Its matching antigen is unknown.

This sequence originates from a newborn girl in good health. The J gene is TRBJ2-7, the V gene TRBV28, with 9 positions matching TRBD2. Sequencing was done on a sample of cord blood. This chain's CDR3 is CASSLVFSGSYEQYF. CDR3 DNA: TGTGCCAGCAGTTTAGTTTTTAGCGGGAGCTACGAGCAGTACTTC.